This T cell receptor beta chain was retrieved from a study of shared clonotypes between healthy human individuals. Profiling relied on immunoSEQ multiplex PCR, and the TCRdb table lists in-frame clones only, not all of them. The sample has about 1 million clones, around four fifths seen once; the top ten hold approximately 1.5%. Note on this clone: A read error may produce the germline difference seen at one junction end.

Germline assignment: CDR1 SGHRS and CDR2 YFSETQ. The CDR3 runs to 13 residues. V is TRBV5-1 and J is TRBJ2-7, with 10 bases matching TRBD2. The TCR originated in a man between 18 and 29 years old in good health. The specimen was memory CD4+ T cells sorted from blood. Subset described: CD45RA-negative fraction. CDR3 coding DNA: TGCGCCAGCAGCTCTACCGGGACTAGCGAGGAGTACTTC. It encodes CASSSTGTSEEYF.